The 5 T cell receptor beta chains presented below share a single source sample, sequenced in a study of Ad26.COV2.S vaccination and SARS-CoV-2 variants. Data came from immunoSEQ multiplex PCR; TCRdb stores just in-frame clones and leaves some out. The data contain about 350,000 clones, approximately 90% of them singletons. Sample treatment: around 19 received Ad26.COV2.S at low or high dose, single or two shots; five or six received placebo; per-sample allocation not given. All samples were drawn on day 63, counting from the first vaccine or placebo injection. This specimen was peripheral blood, taken in a trial of Ad26.COV2.S vaccine versus placebo. These receptors all come from a person aged 18-65 years who received the Ad26.COV2.S COVID-19 vaccine or a placebo.

The chain combines TRBV5-1 with TRBJ1-2, with 9 bases fitting TRBD1. Germline-derived CDR1 and CDR2 are SGHRS and YFSETQ. V shed 4 bases and J 6 bases; nucleotides not matched to a gene: 13. The CDR3 length is 16 residues. DNA of the CDR3: TGCGCCAGCAGCGGATCCGGGACAGGGAAAGGCCATGGCTACACCTTC. Its protein product is CASSGSGTGKGHGYTF.

The rearrangement joins TRBV6-2 or TRBV6-3 to TRBJ1-2; a weak D match, TRBD1 (5 bases). V was trimmed by 6 bases and J by 4 bases, leaving 15 bases between them. CDR3 length: 14 residues. The germline gives CDR1 MNHEY, CDR2 SVGEGT. CDR3 protein: CASSLREASYGYTF. The CDR3 DNA reads TGTGCCAGCAGCCTCAGGGAGGCGAGCTATGGCTACACCTTC.

The V and J genes are TRBV28 and TRBJ2-1; 12 bases agree with TRBD2. Losses at the gene ends were 4 bases for V and 3 bases for J; bases not matched to a gene: 13. This CDR3 region has 19 residues. Per germline, CDR1 MDHEN and CDR2 SYDVKM. The CDR3: CASSSTRLRLAGDYNEQFF. CDR3 nucleotides: TGTGCCAGCAGTTCTACGCGCTTACGACTAGCGGGAGACTACAATGAGCAGTTCTTC.

This clone was observed once. In nucleotides, the CDR3 is TGTGCCACTCGTAGTGGGGGCACTGAAGCTTTCTTT. Its translation: CATRSGGTEAFF. The J gene is TRBJ1-1, the V gene TRBV19; TRBD1 is a possible D gene (5 bases). The CDR3 spans 12 residues. With 10 bases removed from V and 4 bases from J, the gap between germline ends came to 13 bases. The germline gives CDR1 LNHDA, CDR2 SQIVND (reference sequence).

The chain has TRBV10-3 and TRBJ2-1; D uncertain. V was trimmed by 4 bases and J by 0 bases, leaving 7 bases between them. This CDR3 comprises 14 residues. In germline, CDR1 is ENHRY, CDR2 SYGVKD. Here the CDR3 DNA reads TGTGCCATCAGTGGCAGGAGCTCCTACAATGAGCAGTTCTTC. Amino acids: CAISGRSSYNEQFF.